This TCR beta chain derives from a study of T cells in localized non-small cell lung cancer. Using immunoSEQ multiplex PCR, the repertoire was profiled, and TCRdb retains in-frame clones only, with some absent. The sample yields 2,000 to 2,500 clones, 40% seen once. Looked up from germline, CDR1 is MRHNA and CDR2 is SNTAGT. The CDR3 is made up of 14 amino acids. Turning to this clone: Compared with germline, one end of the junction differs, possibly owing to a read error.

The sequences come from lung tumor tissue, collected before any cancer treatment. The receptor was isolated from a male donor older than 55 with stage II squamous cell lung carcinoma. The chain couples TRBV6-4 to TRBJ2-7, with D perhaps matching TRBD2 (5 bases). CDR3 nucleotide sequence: TGTGCCAGCAGTTACTCGGGCCCCTCGGGAGAGCAGTACTTC. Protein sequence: CASSYSGPSGEQYF.